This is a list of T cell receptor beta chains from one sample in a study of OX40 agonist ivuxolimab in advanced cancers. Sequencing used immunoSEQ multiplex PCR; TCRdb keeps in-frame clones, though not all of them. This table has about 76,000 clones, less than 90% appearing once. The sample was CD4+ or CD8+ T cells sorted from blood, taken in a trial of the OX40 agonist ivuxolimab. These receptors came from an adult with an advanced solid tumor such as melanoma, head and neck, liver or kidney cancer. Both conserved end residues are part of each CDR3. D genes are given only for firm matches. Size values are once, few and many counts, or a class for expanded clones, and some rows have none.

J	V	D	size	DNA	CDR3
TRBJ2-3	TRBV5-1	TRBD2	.	TGCGCCAGCAGCTTGGCGAGCGGGGGCATAGATACGCAGTATTTT	CASSLASGGIDTQYF
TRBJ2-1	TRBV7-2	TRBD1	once	TGTGCCAGCAGCTCCCGGTGGGACAGCTACAATGAGCAGTTCTTC	CASSSRWDSYNEQFF
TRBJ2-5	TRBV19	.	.	TGTGCCAGTAGCCATACCCACACCGGGATTAAAGAGACCCAGTACTTC	CASSHTHTGIKETQYF
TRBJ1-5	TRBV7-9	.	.	TGTGCCAGCAGCGCCCGAGGGGCGCCCGATCAGCCCCAGCATTTT	CASSARGAPDQPQHF
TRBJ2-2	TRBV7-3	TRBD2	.	TGTGCCAGCAGCTCCGGACTAGGCGGGGAGCTGTTTTTT	CASSSGLGGELFF
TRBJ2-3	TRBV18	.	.	TGTGCCAGCTCATCAGACAGTTCTAATCCGCAGTATTTT	CASSSDSSNPQYF
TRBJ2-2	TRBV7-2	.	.	TGTGCCAGCAGCTTAGTGCCAGCGGCGAACACCGGGGAGCTGTTTTTT	CASSLVPAANTGELFF
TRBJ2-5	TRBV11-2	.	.	TGTGCCAGCAGCGTCCAAGGGGGGTACCAAGAGACCCAGTACTTC	CASSVQGGYQETQYF
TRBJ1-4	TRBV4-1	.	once	TGCGCCAGCAGCCAACCGACAACTAATGAAAAACTGTTTTTT	CASSQPTTNEKLFF
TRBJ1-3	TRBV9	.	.	TGTGCCAGCAGCCTAGAGATTGGGGGGAACACCATATATTTT	CASSLEIGGNTIYF
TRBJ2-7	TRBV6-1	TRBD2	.	TGTGCCAGCTCGACTAGCGGGGGCTCCTACGAGCAGTACTTC	CASSTSGGSYEQYF
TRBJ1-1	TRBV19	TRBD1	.	TGTGCCAGTAGTATTGGGACAGACTACACTGAAGCTTTCTTT	CASSIGTDYTEAFF
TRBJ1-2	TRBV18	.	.	TGTGCCAGCTCACCACTGCTTGGGCCTAACTATGGCTACACCTTC	CASSPLLGPNYGYTF
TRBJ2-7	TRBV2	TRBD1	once	TGTGCCAGCAGTTTAAACAGGGGTCCCTACGAGCAGTACTTC	CASSLNRGPYEQYF
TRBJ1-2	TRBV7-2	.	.	TGTGCCAGCAGCCTAGCGGGGGGTGGCTACACCTTC	CASSLAGGGYTF
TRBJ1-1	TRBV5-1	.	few	TGCGCCAGCAGCGTGGGGATGAACACTGAAGCTTTCTTT	CASSVGMNTEAFF
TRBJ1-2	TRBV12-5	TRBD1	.	TGTGCTAGTGGTTTGGCAACGACCCCGGGACAGGGGGCGAGGGATGGCTACACCTTC	CASGLATTPGQGARDGYTF
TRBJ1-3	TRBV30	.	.	TGTGCTTCTCGGATGGGAGGAAACACCATATATTTT	CASRMGGNTIYF
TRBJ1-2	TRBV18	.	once	TGTGCCAGCTCACCACGGGGGATCGGCTACACCTTC	CASSPRGIGYTF
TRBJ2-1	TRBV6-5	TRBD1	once	TGTGCCAGTCTACAGGGGGATGAGCAGTTCTTC	CASLQGDEQFF
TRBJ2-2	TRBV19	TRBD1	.	TGTGCCAGTAAGGGACAGGGGTCGAACACCGGGGAGCTGTTTTTT	CASKGQGSNTGELFF
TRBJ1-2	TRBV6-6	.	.	TGTGCCAGCAGTTACTCGACAGGAGACTATGGCTACACCTTC	CASSYSTGDYGYTF
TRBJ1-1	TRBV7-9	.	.	TGTGCCAGCAGCTGGGTCACTTTCGGGGCTTTCTTT	CASSWVTFGAFF
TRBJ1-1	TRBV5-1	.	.	TGCGCCAGCAGCTTGGGACTTTCGATAGCGAACACTGAAGCTTTCTTT	CASSLGLSIANTEAFF
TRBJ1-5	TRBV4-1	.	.	TGCGCCAGCAGCCAGGGCCAGTTGGAGCCCCAGCATTTT	CASSQGQLEPQHF
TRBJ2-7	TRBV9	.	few	TGTGCCAGCAGCCCGAGCCCTGGCTCCTACGAGCAGTACTTC	CASSPSPGSYEQYF
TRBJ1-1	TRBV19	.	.	TGTGCCAGTAGTACAGGACGGAACACTGAAGCTTTCTTT	CASSTGRNTEAFF
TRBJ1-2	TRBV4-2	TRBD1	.	TGTGCCAGCAGCCAAAACAGGGGGCAAAACTATGGCTACACCTTC	CASSQNRGQNYGYTF
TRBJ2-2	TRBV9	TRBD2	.	TGTGCCAGCAGCGTAGATGGTAGCGGGAGGCCCGGCACCGGGGAGCTGTTTTTT	CASSVDGSGRPGTGELFF
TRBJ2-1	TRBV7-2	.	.	TGTGCCAGCAGCTTAGGACAGCACCCCTCCTACAATGAGCAGTTCTTC	CASSLGQHPSYNEQFF
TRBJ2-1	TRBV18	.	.	TGTGCCAGCTCACCAGGGGTCAACAATGAGCAGTTCTTC	CASSPGVNNEQFF
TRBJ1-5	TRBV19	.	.	TGTGCCAGTAGTCGGGGCCTGGACCGCAATCAGCCCCAGCATTTT	CASSRGLDRNQPQHF
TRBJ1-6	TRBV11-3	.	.	TGTGCCAGCAGCTTAGAACTGGTGGGCTATTCACCCCTCCACTTT	CASSLELVGYSPLHF
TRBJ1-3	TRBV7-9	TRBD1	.	TGTGCCAGCAGCCAACAGGGGACCGGCGGAAACACCATATATTTT	CASSQQGTGGNTIYF
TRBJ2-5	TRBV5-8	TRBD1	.	TGTGCCAGCAGCTCAGGACAGGACCCAATCCAAGAGACCCAGTACTTC	CASSSGQDPIQETQYF
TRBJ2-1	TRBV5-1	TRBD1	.	TGCGCCAGCAGCTTGGCTGGACAGGGCGTGTACAATGAGCAGTTCTTC	CASSLAGQGVYNEQFF
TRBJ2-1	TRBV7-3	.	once	TGTGCCAGCAGCTCTCTTACTAGCCCATCCTACAATGAGCAGTTCTTC	CASSSLTSPSYNEQFF
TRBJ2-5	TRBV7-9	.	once	TGTGCCAGCAGCTTAGCCGGGACCCAGTACTTC	CASSLAGTQYF
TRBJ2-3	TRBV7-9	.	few	TGTGCCAGCAGCTCGCGCTTAGAGGGCACAGATACGCAGTATTTT	CASSSRLEGTDTQYF
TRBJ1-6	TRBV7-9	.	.	TGTGCCAGCAGCGCAGTCTCGGGCAGGGGAGGGAGGAATTCACCCCTCCACTTT	CASSAVSGRGGRNSPLHF
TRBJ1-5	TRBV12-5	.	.	TGTGCTAGTGTTATACATAGCAATCAGCCCCAGCATTTT	CASVIHSNQPQHF
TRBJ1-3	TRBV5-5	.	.	TGTGCCAGCACCCGAGGCTCTTCTGGAAACACCATATATTTT	CASTRGSSGNTIYF
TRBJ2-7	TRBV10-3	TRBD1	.	TGTGCCATCACCAAGACAGGGGGCTACGAGCAGTACTTC	CAITKTGGYEQYF
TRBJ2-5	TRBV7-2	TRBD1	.	TGTGCCAGCAGCTTAGCAGGGGGCGGTGAGACCCAGTACTTC	CASSLAGGGETQYF